One and the same sample provided the 21 T cell receptor beta chains below, sequenced in a study of CD8+ T cells in alopecia areata (dated by TCRdb to between 2018 and 2020). Library preparation used the immunoSEQ multiplex PCR assay. For TCR sequencing, RNA was extracted from every sample and reverse transcribed into cDNA to serve as template. TCRdb took over this immuneACCESS table, retaining in-frame rearrangements with V and J assigned. Such tables are incomplete; in checked studies, under half of the missing clones stem from an unresolved V gene, and the remainder is unexplained. Counted in this sample were 150,000 to 200,000 clones; under 60% of them appeared once. The ten largest clones represent 10% to 15% of the sample. This sample's time point label indicates: around 24 weeks on oral tofacitinib. This sample's treatment or condition label indicates: oral pan-JAK inhibitor, 5-10 mg twice daily.

Sequencing was performed on CD8+ T cells sorted from blood, taken at week 24, from a patient treated with tofacitinib. Receptors were obtained from a human donor with alopecia areata.

The chain joins TRBV5-6 to TRBJ1-2; D is uncertain. The CDR3 has 15 amino acids. Germline V lookup: CDR1 SGHDT, CDR2 YYEEEE. V lost 0 bases, J lost 0 bases, and 9 bases lay in between. The CDR3: CASSLGDVANYGYTF. The CDR3 bases are TGTGCCAGCAGCTTGGGAGATGTAGCTAACTATGGCTACACCTTC.

The rearrangement links TRBV5-6 to TRBJ1-1; 7 bases are shared with TRBD1. Per the germline V gene, CDR1 is SGHDT and CDR2 is YYEEEE. The CDR3 covers 15 residues. With 3 bases clipped from V and 4 bases from J, the junction kept 9 bases outside the gene matches. The CDR3 DNA reads TGTGCCAGCAGCTACGGGGACAGTTTGTTCACTGAAGCTTTCTTT. Its translation is CASSYGDSLFTEAFF.

The chain combines TRBV6-5 with TRBJ1-2, with D possibly matching TRBD1 (5 bases). This CDR3 is 13 amino acids long. Germline loops: CDR1 MNHEY, CDR2 SVGAGI. V shed 6 bases and J shed 2 bases, with 10 bases lying between them. The CDR3 reads CASSLGVNYGYTF. Here the CDR3 DNA reads TGTGCCAGCAGCCTGGGGGTGAACTATGGCTACACCTTC.

This chain connects TRBV25-1 to TRBJ2-2; D may be TRBD2 (5 bases). The CDR3 extends over 16 amino acids. V lost 3 bases and J 0 bases, leaving 11 bases between the germline ends. CDR1 is MGHDK, CDR2 SYGVNS, per germline. This CDR3 reads CASSDLGRTNTGELFF. The CDR3 bases are TGTGCCAGCAGTGATTTGGGGAGAACGAACACCGGGGAGCTGTTTTTT.

Regarding this clone: Other DNA sequences of this sample code for an identical CDR3. The chain uses TRBV6-5 and TRBJ1-1, with D uncertain. This CDR3 has 13 residues. The germline V and J ends were trimmed by 1 base and 5 bases, with 8 bases remaining between them. CDR1 and CDR2 from the germline V gene are MNHEY and SVGAGI. Here the CDR3 reads CASSYFGRTEAFF. The CDR3 nucleotides are TGTGCCAGCAGTTACTTTGGGCGGACTGAAGCTTTCTTT.

For the CDR3, the DNA is TGTGCCTGGAGTGTTGGTAGCCTGAACACTGAAGCTTTCTTT. This sequence encodes CAWSVGSLNTEAFF. This chain connects TRBV30 to TRBJ1-1, with no clear D. Germline V CDR1 and CDR2: GTSNPN, SVGIG (reference sequence). The CDR3 is made up of 14 amino acids. Trimming stripped 0 bases from V and 0 bases from J, with 8 bases between.

The CDR3 region is CASQSGANVLTF. CDR3 sequence (DNA): TGTGCCAGCCAATCTGGGGCCAACGTCCTGACTTTC. This chain links TRBV27 with TRBJ2-6; the D is unclear. The CDR3 length is 12 residues. The ends were cut back, 8 bases at V and 1 base at J, with 3 bases in the middle. Germline assignment: CDR1 MNHEY and CDR2 SMNVEV (reference sequence).

The V gene is TRBV9, the J gene TRBJ1-4; TRBD1 is a possible D gene (5 bases). The CDR3 runs to 13 residues. Between the trimmed V and J ends, which lost 3 bases and 10 bases, there was a span of 13 bases. Germline CDR1 reads SGDLS; CDR2 reads YYNGEE. In nucleotides, the CDR3 is TGTGCCAGCAGCGCTTCAGGGTTGGGAAAACTGTTTTTT. Amino acid sequence: CASSASGLGKLFF.

The V gene is TRBV7-2, the J gene TRBJ1-4; tentatively, D is TRBD1 (6 bases). In germline, CDR1 is SGHTA, CDR2 FQGNSA. This CDR3 region has 13 residues. Trimming left V 4 bases short and J 8 bases short, with 11 bases between. This CDR3 is CASSSTGREKLFF. The CDR3 nucleotides are TGTGCCAGCAGCTCGACAGGCCGCGAAAAACTGTTTTTT.

J is TRBJ2-1 and V is TRBV18, with no clear D. Germline V gives CDR1 KGHSH, CDR2 LQKENI. The CDR3 contains 16 residues. V shed 6 bases and J shed 4 bases, with 19 bases lying between them. The chain's CDR3 is CASSRSPTHGYNEQFF. Here the CDR3 DNA reads TGTGCCAGCTCCCGAAGCCCCACACACGGGTACAATGAGCAGTTCTTC. Full variable domain (remainder filled in from reference TRBV18 and TRBJ2-1): NAGVMQNPRHLVRRRGQEARLRCSPMKGHSHVYWYRQLPEEGLKFMVYLQKENIIDESGMPKERFSAEFPKEGPSILRIQQVVRGDSAAYFCASSRSPTHGYNEQFFGPGTRLTVL.

This rearrangement joins TRBV7-9 to TRBJ1-4; D remains ambiguous. CDR3 length: 11 amino acids. Germline-derived CDR1 and CDR2 are SEHNR and FQNEAQ (reference sequence). The V end was cut by 3 bases, the J end by 4 bases, with 0 bases between. CDR3 bases: TGTGCCAGCAGCTTTAATGAAAAACTGTTTTTT. It encodes CASSFNEKLFF.

This clone was seen more than once but under ten times. The genes are TRBV30 and TRBJ1-2; TRBD1 matches 11 bases. Per the germline V gene, CDR1 is GTSNPN and CDR2 is SVGIG (reference sequence). The V and J ends lost 7 bases and 8 bases, in that order; junction bases with no gene match: 9. The CDR3 loop spans 13 amino acids. This chain's CDR3 is CASRTGGKEGYTF. DNA for the CDR3: TGTGCCTCTCGGACAGGGGGCAAGGAAGGCTACACCTTC.

The rearrangement uses TRBV11-2 and TRBJ1-5; D is ambiguous. The CDR3 covers 14 residues. V was pared by 3 bases and J by 7 bases, with 13 bases between. Germline V gene sequence: CDR1 SGHAT, CDR2 FQNNGV. CDR3 nucleotide sequence: TGTGCCAGCAGCTTTCGATCCTCGGGGCAGCCCCAGCATTTT. Translation gives CASSFRSSGQPQHF. The entire variable domain, with the rest obtained from reference TRBV11-2 and TRBJ1-5, is as follows: EAGVAQSPRYKIIEKRQSVAFWCNPISGHATLYWYQQILGQGPKLLIQFQNNGVVDDSQLPKDRFSAERLKGVDSTLKIQPAKLEDSAVYLCASSFRSSGQPQHFGDGTRLSIL.

Comments on this clone: Germline and junction disagree at one end, which may indicate a read error. The gene calls are TRBV11-2 and TRBJ2-7; 8 bases are a match to TRBD1. CDR3 length: 13 residues. Per germline, CDR1 SGHAT and CDR2 FQNNGV. CDR3 bases: TGTGCCAGCAGCACTCCCGGGACAGGTCCCGTGGCGTTC. Residues: CASSTPGTGPVAF.

The V and J genes are TRBV10-3 and TRBJ2-1; TRBD1 matches at 8 bases. The J segment lost 8 bases and the V segment lost 3 bases, leaving 6 bases of the junction unmatched. Germline V gives CDR1 ENHRY, CDR2 SYGVKD. The CDR3 sequence is 14 residues long. The CDR3 DNA is TGTGCCATCAGTGAAAGACAGGGGTTGGATGAGCAGTTCTTC. Its protein product is CAISERQGLDEQFF.

The chain couples TRBV27 to TRBJ2-7, with D tentatively TRBD1 (5 bases). The CDR3 is 13 amino acids. The V gene's germline CDR1 is MNHEY and CDR2 SMNVEV (reference sequence). V lost 6 bases, J lost 0 bases, and 9 bases lay in between. The CDR3 region is CASSKTASYEQYF. The CDR3 DNA reads as TGTGCCAGCAGCAAGACAGCCTCCTACGAGCAGTACTTC.

CDR3 amino acids: CAWTVGAENSPLHF. The DNA for the CDR3 is TGTGCCTGGACCGTCGGGGCAGAAAATTCACCCCTCCACTTT. This chain uses TRBV30 with TRBJ1-6; D is possibly TRBD1 (5 bases). Germline CDR1 is GTSNPN and CDR2 is SVGIG (reference sequence). There are 14 residues in the CDR3. V was shortened by 4 bases and J by 7 bases, with 14 bases between the two germline ends. The variable domain in full, with the rest retrieved from reference TRBV30 and TRBJ1-6, is SQTIHQWPATLVQPVGSPLSLECTVEGTSNPNLYWYRQAAGRGLQLLFYSVGIGQISSEVPQNLSASRPQDRQFILSSKKLLLSDSGFYLCAWTVGAENSPLHFGNGTRLTVT.

In this sample, this clone turned up once. This chain uses TRBV7-6 with TRBJ2-5, with D perhaps TRBD2 (5 bases). This CDR3 contains 11 residues. Per the germline V gene, CDR1 is SGHVS and CDR2 is FNYEAQ. V lost 6 bases and J 5 bases, leaving 7 bases between the germline ends. The CDR3 reads CASSTGETQYF. The CDR3 bases are TGTGCCAGCAGTACGGGGGAGACCCAGTACTTC. The complete variable domain, with remaining parts taken from reference TRBV7-6 and TRBJ2-5, reads GAGVSQSPRYKVTKRGQDVALRCDPISGHVSLYWYRQALGQGPEFLTYFNYEAQQDKSGLPNDRFSAERPEGSISTLTIQRTEQRDSAMYRCASSTGETQYFGPGTRLLVL.

The chain couples TRBV4-2 to TRBJ2-3; D gene unclear. Germline values: CDR1 LGHNA, CDR2 YNFKEQ. V lost 2 bases and J 5 bases, leaving 11 bases between the germline ends. CDR3 length: 14 residues. Here the CDR3 DNA reads TGTGCCAGCAGCCAATACTCAGGTGGAGATACGCAGTATTTT. This sequence encodes CASSQYSGGDTQYF.

The CDR3 sequence is CSVPGRTDTQYF. The DNA of the CDR3 is TGCAGCGTACCCGGACGCACAGATACGCAGTATTTT. This sequence joins TRBV29-1 and TRBJ2-3; D is unclear. Germline V gene data show CDR1 as SQVTM and CDR2 as ANQGSEA. The CDR3 is made up of 12 amino acids. Trimming took 6 bases from V and 1 from J, leaving 8 bases between them.

V gene TRBV7-9 combines with J gene TRBJ1-6; D unresolved. The CDR3 runs 15 residues. The germline V gene encodes CDR1 SEHNR and CDR2 FQNEAQ (reference sequence). The germline V and J ends were trimmed by 5 bases and 10 bases, with 18 bases remaining between them. The CDR3 loop is CASSPPEEWYSPLHF. The CDR3 region has the DNA TGTGCCAGCAGCCCCCCCGAGGAGTGGTACTCACCCCTCCACTTT. The full variable domain, rest sourced from reference TRBV7-9 and TRBJ1-6, is DTGVSQNPRHKITKRGQNVTFRCDPISEHNRLYWYRQTLGQGPEFLTYFQNEAQLEKSRLLSDRFSAERPKGSFSTLEIQRTEQGDSAMYLCASSPPEEWYSPLHFGNGTRLTVT.